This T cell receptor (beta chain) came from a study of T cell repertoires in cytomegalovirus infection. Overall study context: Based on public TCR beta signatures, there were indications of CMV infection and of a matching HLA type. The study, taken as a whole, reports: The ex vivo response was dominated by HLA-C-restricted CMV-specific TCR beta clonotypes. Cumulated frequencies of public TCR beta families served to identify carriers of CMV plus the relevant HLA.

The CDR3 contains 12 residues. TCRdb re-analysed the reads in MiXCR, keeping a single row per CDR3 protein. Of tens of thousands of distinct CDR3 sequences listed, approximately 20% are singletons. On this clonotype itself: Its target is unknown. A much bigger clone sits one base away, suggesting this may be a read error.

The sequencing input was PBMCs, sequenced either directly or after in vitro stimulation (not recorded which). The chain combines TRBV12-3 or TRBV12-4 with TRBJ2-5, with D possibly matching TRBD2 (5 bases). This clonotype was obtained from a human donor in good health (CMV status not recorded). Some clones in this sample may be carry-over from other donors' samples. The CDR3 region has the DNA TGTGCCAGCAGCGTGGGAGTAGAGACCCGGTACTTC. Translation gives CASSVGVETRYF.